The 17 T cell receptor beta chains in this list originate from one sample, sequenced in a study of blood T cell repertoires in COVID-19. Assay: immunoSEQ multiplex PCR; the TCRdb copy retains only in-frame clones and omits some. The sample yields over 150,000 clones, 70% to 90% seen once. Sequencing was carried out using peripheral blood. These receptors all come from a man between 35 and 55 years old with acute or convalescent COVID-19.

This sequence joins TRBV10-3 and TRBJ1-1; the match to TRBD1 covers 7 bases. The CDR3 sequence is 14 residues long. The junction had 9 bases not matched to a gene; V was cut back by 4 bases and J by 7 bases. The germline CDR1 and CDR2 sequences are ENHRY and SYGVKD. CDR3 nucleotide sequence: TGTGCCATCAGTGCCGACAGGGTTGTAGGTGAAGCTTTCTTT. Amino acids: CAISADRVVGEAFF.

The rearrangement uses TRBV6-7 and TRBJ2-5; D is unclear. TRBV6-7 is known as an ORF, though its function is uncertain. The CDR3 totals 12 residues. Trimming shortened V by 4 bases and J by 5 bases, and 8 bases separated the two germline ends. CDR3 amino acids: CASSWSPETQYF. Written as DNA, the CDR3 is TGTGCCAGCAGTTGGAGCCCGGAGACCCAGTACTTC.

V usage is TRBV14 and J usage is TRBJ1-2; 8 nucleotides line up with TRBD1. The length of the CDR3 is 17 residues. From germline, CDR1 is SGHDN and CDR2 FVKESK. After removal of 1 base from V and 0 bases from J, the junction contained 7 bases not matched to a gene. Written as DNA, the CDR3 is TGTGCCAGCAGCCAAGCCCTCGGACAGGGTACTAACTATGGCTACACCTTC. It encodes CASSQALGQGTNYGYTF.

About this clone itself: This CDR3 is also generated by other DNA sequences in the sample. The gene calls are TRBV6-5 and TRBJ1-5; 8 bases align to TRBD1. This CDR3 comprises 14 residues. Trimming at V came to 6 bases and at J to 2 bases, leaving 3 bases not matched to a gene. The germline V gene encodes CDR1 MNHEY and CDR2 SVGAGI. CDR3 nucleotide sequence: TGTGCCAGCAGCCTGGGACAGGGCAATCAGCCCCAGCATTTT. It codes for CASSLGQGNQPQHF.

This clone has a handful of counts. The J gene is TRBJ2-7, the V gene TRBV4-1; 8 bases match TRBD1. The junction had 8 bases not matched to a gene; V was cut back by 4 bases and J by 3 bases. The germline V gene encodes CDR1 MGHRA and CDR2 YSYEKL. The CDR3 contains 15 residues. CDR3 DNA sequence: TGCGCCAGCAGCCCCGTTGGACAGGGTCACTACGAGCAGTACTTC. Translating gives CASSPVGQGHYEQYF.

J is TRBJ1-3 and V is TRBV14; D might be TRBD1 (5 bases). Germline-derived CDR1 and CDR2 are SGHDN and FVKESK. The CDR3 runs 15 residues. Deletions cut 4 bases from V and 4 bases from J, with 14 bases between. CDR3 sequence: CASSRPEGPGNTIYF. The CDR3 DNA reads TGTGCCAGCAGCCGACCGGAGGGGCCCGGAAACACCATATATTTT.

The V gene is TRBV5-5, the J gene TRBJ1-2, with D perhaps matching TRBD1 (5 bases). Trimming cost V 4 bases and J 8 bases, with 15 bases left between them. Germline CDR1 and CDR2: SGHKS and YYEKEE (reference sequence). This CDR3 is built from 13 residues. CDR3 sequence (DNA): TGTGCCAGCAGCAAGGGACTTCAAGGGGGCTACACCTTC. This sequence encodes CASSKGLQGGYTF.

This chain links TRBV5-1 with TRBJ1-2, with TRBD1 as a possible D gene (5 bases). Germline V gene sequence: CDR1 SGHRS, CDR2 YFSETQ. The CDR3 is 13 residues long. V was cut by 2 bases and J by 2 bases, with 7 bases left in between. CDR3 in DNA: TGCGCCAGCAGCTTACAGGAGAACTATGGCTACACCTTC. This codes for CASSLQENYGYTF.

This sequence joins TRBV6-2 or TRBV6-3 and TRBJ2-7, with 8 bases that match TRBD1. The germline V gene encodes CDR1 MNHEY and CDR2 SVGEGT. J was trimmed by 2 bases and V by 6 bases; bases with no gene match: 12. The CDR3 has 16 residues. This CDR3 is CASSRSRTGLTYEQYF. The DNA for the CDR3 is TGTGCCAGCAGCCGAAGTCGGACAGGGCTCACCTACGAGCAGTACTTC.

V is TRBV5-4 and J is TRBJ2-3; 11 bases align to TRBD2. CDR3 size: 14 residues. Per the germline V gene, CDR1 is SGHNT and CDR2 is YYREEE (reference sequence). After removal of 6 bases from V and 6 bases from J, the junction contained 6 bases not matched to a gene. The CDR3 spells CASTLAGGRDTQYF. In DNA form, the CDR3 reads TGTGCCAGCACCTTAGCGGGGGGGCGGGATACGCAGTATTTT.

The chain carries TRBV4-3 and TRBJ2-7; 7 bases line up with TRBD2. This CDR3 spans 14 amino acids. Trimming removed 1 base from V and 6 bases from J; junction bases left unmatched: 6. CDR1 and CDR2 from the germline V gene are LGHNA and YSLEER. The CDR3 nucleotides read TGCGCCAGCAGCCAAGTAGCACTAGCGCGCGAGCAGTACTTC. It is translated as CASSQVALAREQYF.

V gene TRBV10-3 combines with J gene TRBJ1-4, with D maybe TRBD1 (5 bases). The germline V and J ends were trimmed by 11 bases and 8 bases, with 18 bases remaining between them. Germline V CDR1 and CDR2: ENHRY, SYGVKD. The CDR3 covers 13 residues. This CDR3 reads CAAGSGVEEKLFF. The CDR3 bases are TGTGCCGCGGGTTCGGGGGTTGAGGAAAAACTGTTTTTT.

This sequence joins TRBV6-2 or TRBV6-3 and TRBJ2-2; D ambiguous. In germline, CDR1 is MNHEY, CDR2 SVGEGT. Between the trimmed V and J ends, which lost 6 bases and 8 bases, there was a span of 19 bases. CDR3 length: 15 residues. CDR3 nucleotide sequence: TGTGCCAGCAGCTTAGCTCGAGAGCCTAGGGGGGAGCTGTTTTTT. It translates to CASSLAREPRGELFF.

The V call is TRBV7-8, the J call TRBJ2-1; D perhaps matches TRBD2 (7 bases). The V end lost 2 bases, the J end lost 6 bases, and 14 bases lay between the germline ends. CDR3 length: 15 amino acids. Germline CDR1 is SGHVS and CDR2 is FQNEAQ. The CDR3 nucleotides are TGTGCCAGCAGCTTACAGGGGAGGGAGGGCAATGAGCAGTTCTTC. Its protein is CASSLQGREGNEQFF.

This chain uses TRBV3-1 (or the pseudogene TRBV3-2) with TRBJ2-4; maybe TRBD2 (5 bases). The CDR3 has 15 amino acids. Trimming removed 2 bases at V and 7 bases at J, with 15 bases between. Germline loops: CDR1 LGHDT, CDR2 YNNKEL (reference sequence). The CDR3 sequence: CASSQSPLGGNIQYF. CDR3 in DNA: TGTGCCAGCAGCCAATCCCCACTCGGCGGGAACATTCAGTACTTC.

V is TRBV12-3 or TRBV12-4 and J is TRBJ1-1; D not certain. There are 12 residues in the CDR3. Trimming took 5 bases from V and 5 from J, leaving 9 bases between them. Written as DNA, the CDR3 is TGTGCCAGCAGTACCAGGAGGACTGAAGCTTTCTTT. Its translation: CASSTRRTEAFF.

The rearrangement uses TRBV4-1 and TRBJ2-5; 9 bases agree with TRBD2. Losses at the gene ends were 4 bases for V and 4 bases for J; bases not matched to a gene: 10. Per the germline V gene, CDR1 is MGHRA and CDR2 is YSYEKL. CDR3 length equals 16 residues. The CDR3 bases are TGCGCCAGCAGCCCCCCACCGGGACTAGCTTTAGAGACCCAGTACTTC. Translating gives CASSPPPGLALETQYF.